This TCR beta chain emerged from a study of T cell responses to AZD1222 COVID-19 vaccine. This clone was recorded only once. Its antigen is unidentified. TCRdb keeps only in-frame clones here, not all; method: immunoSEQ multiplex PCR. The repertoire holds approximately 120,000 clones, roughly 88% seen once, with around 6.1% in the top ten. This CDR3 has 14 amino acids. The J segment lost 2 bases and the V segment lost 3 bases, leaving 4 bases of the junction unmatched. The germline CDR1 and CDR2 sequences are DFQATT and SNEGSKA (reference sequence). Findings and caveats of the study: Vaccination with two AZD1222 doses was followed by a rise in Spike-specific TCR breadth and depth. Repertoires were obtained only post-peak T cell response.

This sequence was found in an adult in good health. The rearrangement joins TRBV20-1 to TRBJ2-3, with TRBD2 identical over 8 bases. The source material was peripheral blood, sampled on day 0 of AZD1222 vaccination. CDR3: CSASVGLVTDTQYF. In DNA form, the CDR3 reads TGCAGTGCTAGTGTGGGACTAGTCACAGATACGCAGTATTTT.